At least ten counts were recorded for the clone carrying this T cell receptor (beta chain). Its antigen is unidentified. This CDR3 is built from 13 residues. In germline, CDR1 is MDHEN, CDR2 SYDVKM. Trimming shortened V by 7 bases and J by 6 bases, and 16 bases separated the two germline ends. These data are taken from a study of beta chain features in type 1 diabetes. Study-wide results and caveats: At VDJ recombination sites, type 1 diabetes patients had fewer insertions and more deleted nucleotides.

The sequenced template was cDNA made from the entire isolated RNA. Profiling relied on immunoSEQ multiplex PCR, and the TCRdb table lists in-frame clones only, not all of them. The repertoire has approximately 150,000 clones, 8.5% to 12% of them found once; the top ten carry roughly 1.4%. This receptor was taken from a man between 18 and 29 years old in good health. The specimen was naive CD4+ T cells from blood. This chain links TRBV28 with TRBJ2-7, with D possibly TRBD1 on 6 matching bases. CDR3 in amino acids: CASTPRGGFEQYF. CDR3 DNA: TGTGCCAGCACCCCGAGAGGGGGTTTCGAGCAGTACTTC.